This TCR beta chain originates from a study of technical replicates of blood from several donors. Clones were read by immunoSEQ multiplex PCR, and TCRdb kept only the in-frame ones, dropping some. Of about 100,000 clones in the sample, nearly 97% were seen once. J lost 4 bases, V lost 3 bases, and 9 bases had no gene match. This CDR3 region has 15 residues. Looked up from germline, CDR1 is MNHNY and CDR2 is SVGAGI (reference sequence). The material sequenced was T cells isolated from PBMCs. The chain joins TRBV6-6 to TRBJ2-7, with 7 bases lining up with TRBD2. The clonotype originates from a human donor in good health. CDR3 region: CASSYRGSTKYEQYF. CDR3 in DNA: TGTGCCAGCAGTTATCGCGGGAGTACTAAGTACGAGCAGTACTTC.